The clone carrying this T cell receptor beta chain was observed at least ten times. The antigen remains undetermined. Amplification by 5'RACE using constant-segment primers produced TCR alpha and TCR beta cDNA libraries that carried sample barcodes and UMIs. Using its own MiXCR run on the 5' RACE reads, TCRdb lists one record per CDR3 protein. The table shows about 200,000 distinct CDR3 sequences, with 9.5% occurring only once. This sample stems from a study of T-cell memory formation after mild COVID-19. Overall study results and limits: Contracting clones from day 15 to 85 showed balanced CD4/CD8; later expanders favored CD4+. A subset of responding clones appeared in pre-infection memory, suggesting cross-reactive memory joined. Contracting CD8+ clones were enriched in EMRA, CD4+ mainly in CM and EM.

Trimming stripped 4 bases from V and 0 bases from J, with 10 bases between. The length of the CDR3 is 16 residues. Per germline, CDR1 MNHNY and CDR2 SVGAGI (reference sequence). Specimen: PBMCs or a T cell subset sorted from them (not recorded which). The chain uses TRBV6-6 and TRBJ2-6; D is uncertain. The source is a man aged 18-30 years who had mild COVID-19 (a few samples of this study predate the infection). Cell type and time point are not known. The CDR3 coding sequence is TGTGCCAGCAGTTCCCCAACAGCCTCTGGGGCCAACGTCCTGACTTTC. Its translation is CASSSPTASGANVLTF.